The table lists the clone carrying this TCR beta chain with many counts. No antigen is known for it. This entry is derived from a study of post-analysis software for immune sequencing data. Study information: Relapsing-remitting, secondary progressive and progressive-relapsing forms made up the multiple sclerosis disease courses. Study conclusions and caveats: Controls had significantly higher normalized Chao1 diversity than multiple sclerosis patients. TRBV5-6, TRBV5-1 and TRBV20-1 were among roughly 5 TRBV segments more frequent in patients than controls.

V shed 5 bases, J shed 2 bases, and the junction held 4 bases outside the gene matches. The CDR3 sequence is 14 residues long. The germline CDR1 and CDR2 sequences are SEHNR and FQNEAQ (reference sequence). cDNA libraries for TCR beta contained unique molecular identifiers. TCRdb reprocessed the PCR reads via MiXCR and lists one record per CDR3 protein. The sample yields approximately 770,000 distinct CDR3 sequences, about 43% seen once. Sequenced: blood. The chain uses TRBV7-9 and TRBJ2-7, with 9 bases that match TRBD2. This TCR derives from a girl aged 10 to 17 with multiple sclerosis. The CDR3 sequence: CASSPTSGTYEQYF. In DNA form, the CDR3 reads TGTGCCAGCAGCCCGACTAGCGGAACCTACGAGCAGTACTTC.